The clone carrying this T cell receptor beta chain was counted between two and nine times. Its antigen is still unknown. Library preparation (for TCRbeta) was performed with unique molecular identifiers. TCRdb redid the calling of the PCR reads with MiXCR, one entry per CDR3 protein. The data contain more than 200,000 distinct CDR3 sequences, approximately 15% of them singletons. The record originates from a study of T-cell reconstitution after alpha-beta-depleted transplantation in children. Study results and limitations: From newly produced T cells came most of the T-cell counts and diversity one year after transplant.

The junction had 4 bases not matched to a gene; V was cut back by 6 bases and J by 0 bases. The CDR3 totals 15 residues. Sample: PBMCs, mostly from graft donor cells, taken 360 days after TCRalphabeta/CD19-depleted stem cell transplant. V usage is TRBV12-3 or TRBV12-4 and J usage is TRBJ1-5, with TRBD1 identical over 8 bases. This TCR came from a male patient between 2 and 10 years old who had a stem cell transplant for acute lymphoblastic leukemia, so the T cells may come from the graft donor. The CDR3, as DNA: TGTGCCAGCAGCCCCGACAGGGGTAGCAATCAGCCCCAGCATTTT. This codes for CASSPDRGSNQPQHF.